Following are 18 T cell receptor beta chains from one sample sequenced in a study of cytomegalovirus exposure and HLA in healthy donors. The PCR had 60 Vbeta and 13 Jbeta primers. The protocol was immunoSEQ multiplex PCR, while the TCRdb copy is restricted to in-frame clones and leaves out a portion. Altogether about 150,000 clones are present, less than 10% being singletons, with the ten largest covering roughly 2%. Material for sequencing was PBMCs. These receptors came from a man over 45 in good health and CMV-seronegative.

This clone has more than one count but fewer than ten. Within the sample, other DNA sequences also encode this same CDR3. The V and J genes are TRBV19 and TRBJ1-5; no clear D. Trimming shortened V by 3 bases and J by 2 bases, and 8 bases separated the two germline ends. The CDR3 is 14 residues long. CDR1 and CDR2 from the germline V gene are LNHDA and SQIVND (reference sequence). The CDR3 DNA sequence: TGTGCCAGTAGTATTGGTACAGGCAATCAGCCCCAGCATTTT. Translation gives CASSIGTGNQPQHF.

This clone was counted a few times. The V gene is TRBV9, the J gene TRBJ1-2; D uncertain. Per germline, CDR1 SGDLS and CDR2 YYNGEE. V was shortened by 3 bases and J by 8 bases, with 11 bases between the two germline ends. The CDR3 extends over 12 amino acids. The CDR3 region has the DNA TGTGCCAGCAGCGCGCGGGCTGAAGGCTACACCTTC. Protein: CASSARAEGYTF.

This clone turned up a few times. The chain employs TRBV5-5 and TRBJ2-7; 14 bases are a match to TRBD2. Germline V gene data show CDR1 as SGHKS and CDR2 as YYEKEE (reference sequence). V lost 0 bases and J lost 10; bases outside the gene matches: 9. The CDR3 has 16 amino acids. DNA for the CDR3: TGTGCCAGCAGCTTGGGGACGACTAGCGGGAGGGCGGAACAGTACTTC. Residues: CASSLGTTSGRAEQYF.

The chain has TRBV6-5 and TRBJ2-3; D perhaps matches TRBD2 (6 bases). The CDR3 has 14 amino acids. Trimming stripped 0 bases from V and 7 bases from J, with 11 bases between. The V gene's germline CDR1 is MNHEY and CDR2 SVGAGI. The CDR3 region has the DNA TGTGCCAGCAGTTACTCCGGCGGGGTAAATACGCAGTATTTT. Amino acid sequence: CASSYSGGVNTQYF.

This clone was detected only a few times. The V and J genes are TRBV18 and TRBJ1-1; 7 bases are shared with TRBD1. The CDR3 covers 15 residues. Looked up from germline, CDR1 is KGHSH and CDR2 is LQKENI. V lost 3 bases, J lost 5 bases, and 9 bases stayed unmatched. CDR3 sequence reads: CASSPDRVVRTEAFF. The CDR3 bases are TGTGCCAGCTCACCCGACAGGGTGGTTAGAACTGAAGCTTTCTTT. The entire variable domain, with the rest obtained from reference TRBV18 and TRBJ1-1, is as follows: NAGVMQNPRHLVRRRGQEARLRCSPMKGHSHVYWYRQLPEEGLKFMVYLQKENIIDESGMPKERFSAEFPKEGPSILRIQQVVRGDSAAYFCASSPDRVVRTEAFFGQGTRLTVV.

As concerns this clone: At one end the junction does not follow the germline gene, possibly because of a read error. The sample has other DNA sequences that encode this CDR3 too. The V call is TRBV12-5, the J call TRBJ2-7; 7 positions agree with TRBD2. Germline V gene lookup returns CDR1 LGHNT and CDR2 FRNRAP. There are 14 residues in the CDR3. This CDR3 reads CASGPGGSSFEQYF. DNA of the CDR3: TGTGCTAGTGGCCCGGGAGGAAGTTCCTTCGAGCAGTACTTC. The full variable domain, with the rest looked up from reference TRBV12-5 and TRBJ2-7, is DARVTQTPRHKVTEMGQEVTMRCQPILGHNTVFWYRQTMMQGLELLAYFRNRAPLDDSGMPKDRFSAEMPDATLATLKIQPSEPRDSAVYFCASGPGGSSFEQYFGPGTRLTVT.

This clone was picked up a small number of times. The chain employs TRBV5-1 and TRBJ2-7; 7 bases are shared with TRBD2. CDR3 length equals 15 residues. V lost 4 bases, J lost 7 bases, and 14 bases stayed unmatched. Germline lookup yields CDR1 SGHRS and CDR2 YFSETQ. As DNA, the CDR3 is TGCGCCAGCAGCCTGGGATGGGAGGGGATGGAGGAGCAGTACTTC. Its translation: CASSLGWEGMEEQYF.

The rearrangement links TRBV30 to TRBJ2-2; D is ambiguous. From germline, CDR1 is GTSNPN and CDR2 SVGIG (reference sequence). The CDR3 is 14 residues long. V was cut by 1 base and J by 1 base, with 7 bases left in between. The CDR3 protein is CAWSEWQNTGELFF. The DNA for the CDR3 is TGTGCCTGGAGTGAGTGGCAGAACACCGGGGAGCTGTTTTTT.

This clone was seen a few times. The chain carries TRBV6-5 and TRBJ1-5; TRBD1 agrees at 7 bases. J lost 2 bases, V lost 6 bases, and 7 bases had no gene match. This CDR3 is built from 15 residues. CDR1 and CDR2 from the germline V gene are MNHEY and SVGAGI. CDR3 nucleotide sequence: TGTGCCAGCAGCATTGACAGGGCGGGCAATCAGCCCCAGCATTTT. Translated, it gives CASSIDRAGNQPQHF.

This clone was found a few times. CDR3 DNA sequence: TGTGCCAGCAGCGCCAGCCTACAGGGTGGGAGCAATCAGCCCCAGCATTTT. It codes for CASSASLQGGSNQPQHF. This rearrangement joins TRBV7-9 to TRBJ1-5; weak D call: TRBD1 (6 bases). Germline V gives CDR1 SEHNR, CDR2 FQNEAQ (reference sequence). The CDR3 is made up of 17 amino acids. The V gene lost 5 bases and the J gene lost 1 base, with 18 bases spanning the gap.

The chain has TRBV5-1 and TRBJ2-3; D unresolved. The germline gives CDR1 SGHRS, CDR2 YFSETQ. Trimming stripped 3 bases from V and 5 bases from J, with 10 bases between. This CDR3 contains 13 residues. CDR3 sequence (DNA): TGCGCCAGCAGCTCCATAGCCAGAGATACGCAGTATTTT. Encoded protein: CASSSIARDTQYF.

In this sample, this clone turned up a few times. The chain joins TRBV6-4 to TRBJ2-2, with TRBD2 as a possible D gene (6 bases). The CDR3 runs 13 residues. The germline V gene encodes CDR1 MRHNA and CDR2 SNTAGT. Trimming took 10 bases from V and 5 from J, leaving 14 bases between them. This CDR3 reads CATESEGTGELFF. The CDR3 nucleotides are TGTGCCACCGAGTCGGAGGGGACCGGGGAGCTGTTTTTT.

The chain carries TRBV19 and TRBJ1-6, with 11 bases aligning to TRBD1. The V gene's germline CDR1 is LNHDA and CDR2 SQIVND (reference sequence). Losses at the gene ends were 5 bases for V and 8 bases for J; bases not matched to a gene: 2. This CDR3 is built from 14 residues. The CDR3 reads CASSWTGGDSPLHF. The CDR3 nucleotides read TGTGCCAGTAGTTGGACAGGGGGCGATTCACCCCTCCACTTT.

This chain connects TRBV11-3 to TRBJ2-1, with a tentative D call TRBD2 (5 bases). The CDR3 is 14 amino acids. V gave up 4 bases and J gave up 2 bases, with 9 bases separating them. CDR1 and CDR2 (germline): SGHNT, YENEEA. As DNA, the CDR3 is TGTGCCAGCAGCTGGGGAGCTGCCTACAATGAGCAGTTCTTC. Translating it yields CASSWGAAYNEQFF.

This clone appeared a few times. This chain links TRBV6-5 with TRBJ1-1; D perhaps matches TRBD1 (6 bases). Germline values: CDR1 MNHEY, CDR2 SVGAGI. This CDR3 spans 13 amino acids. Between the trimmed V and J ends, which lost 4 bases and 6 bases, there was a span of 12 bases. CDR3 sequence: CASSSPGQPEAFF. The CDR3 nucleotides are TGTGCCAGCAGTTCCCCAGGACAGCCTGAAGCTTTCTTT.

The gene calls are TRBV10-1 and TRBJ2-1, with 12 bases identical to TRBD2. V lost 8 bases, J lost 7 bases, and 12 bases stayed unmatched. From germline, CDR1 is WNHNN and CDR2 SYGVQD (reference sequence). The CDR3 consists of 16 residues. This CDR3 is CASSGTSGGKVNEQFF. In nucleotides, the CDR3 is TGCGCCAGCTCGGGAACTAGCGGGGGGAAGGTAAATGAGCAGTTCTTC.

This chain links TRBV5-1 with TRBJ1-6; D is possibly TRBD1 (6 bases). Trimming took off 3 bases at V and 6 bases at J, with 19 bases between the two ends. Germline loops: CDR1 SGHRS, CDR2 YFSETQ. The CDR3 has 17 residues. The CDR3 DNA reads TGCGCCAGCAGCTCTAATCTGGGGGCAGGCCTTAATTCACCCCTCCACTTT. It codes for CASSSNLGAGLNSPLHF.

This chain connects TRBV7-9 to TRBJ2-3, with 8 bases matching TRBD2. There are 17 residues in the CDR3. The V gene's germline CDR1 is SEHNR and CDR2 FQNEAQ (reference sequence). Trimming took 4 bases from V and 3 from J; bases not matched to a gene: 12. As DNA, the CDR3 is TGTGCCAGCAGCTCCATCCTTGGACTAGCCGGAACAGATACGCAGTATTTT. This encodes CASSSILGLAGTDTQYF.